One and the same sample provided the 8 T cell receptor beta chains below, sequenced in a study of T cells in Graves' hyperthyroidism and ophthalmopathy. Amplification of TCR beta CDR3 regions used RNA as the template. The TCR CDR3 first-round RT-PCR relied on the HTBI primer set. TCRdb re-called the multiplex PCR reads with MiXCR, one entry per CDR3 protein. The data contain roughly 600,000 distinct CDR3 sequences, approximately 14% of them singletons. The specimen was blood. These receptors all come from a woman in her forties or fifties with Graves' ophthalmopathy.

The CDR3, as DNA: TGTGCCTGGATATCGGGGGACGGGGAGCTGTTTTTT. Translating gives CAWISGDGELFF. The chain uses TRBV30 and TRBJ2-2; tentative D call: TRBD2 (6 bases). Germline values: CDR1 GTSNPN, CDR2 SVGIG (reference sequence). The CDR3 length is 12 residues. V lost 4 bases and J lost 7, with 10 bases in between.

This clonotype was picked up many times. CDR3 DNA sequence: TGCAGTGCTACCCGGGGCTACGAGCAGTACTTC. This codes for CSATRGYEQYF. The V and J genes are TRBV20-1 and TRBJ2-7; tentatively, D is TRBD2 (5 bases). The V gene lost 4 bases and the J gene lost 3 bases, with 7 bases spanning the gap. Germline assignment: CDR1 DFQATT and CDR2 SNEGSKA (reference sequence). The CDR3 has 11 amino acids.

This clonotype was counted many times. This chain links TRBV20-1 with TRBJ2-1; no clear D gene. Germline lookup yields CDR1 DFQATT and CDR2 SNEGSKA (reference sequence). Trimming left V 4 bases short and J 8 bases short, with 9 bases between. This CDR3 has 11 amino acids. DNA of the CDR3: TGCAGTGCTAATCTGGTTTATGAGCAGTTCTTC. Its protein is CSANLVYEQFF.

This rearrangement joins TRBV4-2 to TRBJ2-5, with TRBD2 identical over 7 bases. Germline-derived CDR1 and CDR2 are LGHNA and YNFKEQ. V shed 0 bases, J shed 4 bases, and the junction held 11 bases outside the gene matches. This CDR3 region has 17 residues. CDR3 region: CASSQDLASGRRETQYF. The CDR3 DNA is TGTGCCAGCAGCCAAGATCTTGCTAGCGGAAGGCGAGAGACCCAGTACTTC.

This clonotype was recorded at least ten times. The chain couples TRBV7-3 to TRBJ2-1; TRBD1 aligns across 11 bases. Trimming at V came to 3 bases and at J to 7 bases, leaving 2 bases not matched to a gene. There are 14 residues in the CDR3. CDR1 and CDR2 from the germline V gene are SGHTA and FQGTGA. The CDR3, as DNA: TGTGCCAGCAGCTTCGGACAGGGGGCGAATGAGCAGTTCTTC. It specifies CASSFGQGANEQFF.

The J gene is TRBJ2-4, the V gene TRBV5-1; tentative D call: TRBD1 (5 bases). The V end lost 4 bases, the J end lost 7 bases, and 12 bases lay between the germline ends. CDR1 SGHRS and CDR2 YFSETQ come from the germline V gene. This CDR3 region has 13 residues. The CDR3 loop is CASSRAGNNIQYF. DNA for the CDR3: TGCGCCAGCAGCCGCGCAGGGAATAACATTCAGTACTTC.

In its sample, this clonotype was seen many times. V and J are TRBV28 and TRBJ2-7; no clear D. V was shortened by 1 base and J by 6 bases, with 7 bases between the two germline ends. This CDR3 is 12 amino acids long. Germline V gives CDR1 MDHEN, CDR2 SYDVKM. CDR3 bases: TGTGCCAGCAGTTTATTGAGTCTCGAGCAGTACTTC. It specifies CASSLLSLEQYF.

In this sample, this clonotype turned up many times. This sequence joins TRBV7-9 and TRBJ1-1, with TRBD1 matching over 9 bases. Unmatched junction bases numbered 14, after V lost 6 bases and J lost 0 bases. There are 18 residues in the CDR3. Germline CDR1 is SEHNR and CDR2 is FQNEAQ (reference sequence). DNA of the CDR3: TGTGCCAGCAGAGTCCATGGATGGGACAGGGCCATGAACACTGAAGCTTTCTTT. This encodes CASRVHGWDRAMNTEAFF.